This TCR beta chain stems from a study of early T cells in non-severe SARS-CoV-2 infection. Overall study: Chains were unpaired, as sequencing was done on bulk RNA from unsorted whole blood.

This clonotype was picked up many times. No antigen is known for it. Overall study findings and caveats: Matching with VDJdb favored anti-spike CD8 responses (missing private and CD4 specificities).

The TCR library protocol attached unique molecular identifiers to the individual cDNA molecules. TCRdb reanalysed the 5' RACE reads using MiXCR and keeps one entry per CDR3 protein. Here the sample spans 52,000 or so distinct CDR3 sequences, roughly an eighth being singletons. The clonotype comes from an adult who was a healthcare worker with PCR-confirmed SARS-CoV-2 infection or an uninfected control (not recorded which). The sequencing sample was made of whole blood.

CDR3: CASSFSDVIAGEQYF. The CDR3 DNA follows: TGTGCCAGCAGCTTCTCGGACGTCATAGCCGGGGAGCAGTACTTC. The genes are TRBV11-2 and TRBJ2-7; no clear D. The CDR3 sequence is 15 residues long. Germline V gives CDR1 SGHAT, CDR2 FQNNGV. V dropped 3 bases and J dropped 7 bases, with 19 bases sitting between them.